Below, 19 T cell receptor beta chains from the same sample are listed, as sequenced in a study of T cells after yellow fever vaccination. One entry per CDR3 protein, called by TCRdb with MiXCR from the 5' RACE reads. The data show around 600,000 distinct CDR3 sequences, 10% to 15% seen once. The sequences come from PBMCs, collected on the day of the yellow fever booster vaccination. All receptors come from a man aged 25 to 40 who received the YFV17D yellow fever vaccine.

CDR3 DNA: TGTGCCAGCAGCACGATACCTCGGAATGAGCAGTTCTTC. Its protein product is CASSTIPRNEQFF. This chain links TRBV7-8 with TRBJ2-1, with unresolved D. This CDR3 has 13 amino acids. V was pared by 5 bases and J by 7 bases, with 12 bases between. The germline V gene has CDR1 SGHVS and CDR2 FQNEAQ.

The rearrangement links TRBV7-6 to TRBJ2-1, with 9 bases fitting TRBD2. After removal of 5 bases from V and 5 bases from J, the junction contained 10 bases not matched to a gene. Germline V gene lookup returns CDR1 SGHVS and CDR2 FNYEAQ. The CDR3 consists of 16 residues. This CDR3 reads CASSPVGGRVDNEQFF. In DNA, the CDR3 is TGTGCCAGCAGCCCAGTAGGCGGGAGGGTGGACAATGAGCAGTTCTTC.

This clonotype has just a few counts. This sequence joins TRBV5-6 and TRBJ2-3; TRBD2 is a possible D gene (6 bases). Germline V gene sequence: CDR1 SGHDT, CDR2 YYEEEE. The CDR3 sequence is 16 residues long. Trimming removed 1 base from V and 4 bases from J, with 16 bases in between. The CDR3 protein is CASSLRSGGISDTQYF. DNA for the CDR3: TGTGCCAGCAGCTTGAGGTCTGGAGGGATTTCAGATACGCAGTATTTT.

This clonotype has at least ten counts. The chain carries TRBV12-3 or TRBV12-4 and TRBJ2-1; D is possibly TRBD2 (6 bases). The CDR3 runs to 15 residues. Between the trimmed V and J ends, which lost 3 bases and 8 bases, there was a span of 17 bases. Here the CDR3 DNA reads TGTGCCAGCAGTTTCGGGACTTCAAAAGGCGATGAGCAGTTCTTC. Translation gives CASSFGTSKGDEQFF.

J is TRBJ1-5 and V is TRBV6-5; D not certain. V was clipped by 3 bases and J by 2 bases, with 8 bases between them. The CDR3 totals 14 residues. Germline CDR1 and CDR2: MNHEY and SVGAGI. The CDR3 DNA reads as TGTGCCAGCAGTTATAAGGCGGGCAATCAGCCCCAGCATTTT. Encoded protein: CASSYKAGNQPQHF.

The chain joins TRBV23-1 to TRBJ2-7, with D tentatively TRBD2 (5 bases). TRBV23-1 is an open reading frame whose function is uncertain. The CDR3 runs 15 residues. V gave up 0 bases and J gave up 6 bases, with 15 bases separating them. The CDR3 protein is CASSQSGSGGVEQYF. The CDR3 coding sequence is TGCGCCAGCAGTCAATCTGGCAGTGGAGGCGTCGAGCAGTACTTC.

This clonotype was detected a few times. The chain uses TRBV7-8 and TRBJ2-1; no definite D call. Looked up from germline, CDR1 is SGHVS and CDR2 is FQNEAQ. V lost 1 base and J lost 8, with 6 bases in between. The CDR3 extends over 12 amino acids. This CDR3 is CASSLVLHEQFF. The DNA for the CDR3 is TGTGCCAGCAGCTTAGTTCTCCATGAGCAGTTCTTC.

The chain is built from TRBV20-1 and TRBJ2-3, with D unresolved. In germline, CDR1 is DFQATT, CDR2 SNEGSKA (reference sequence). Trimming took 7 bases from V and 2 from J, leaving 13 bases between them. This CDR3 spans 13 amino acids. The CDR3 spells CSVPDELTDTQYF. CDR3 DNA: TGCAGTGTCCCGGACGAACTCACAGATACGCAGTATTTT.

V usage is TRBV12-3 or TRBV12-4 and J usage is TRBJ1-1, with a possible D match to TRBD1 (6 bases). Trimming took off 6 bases at V and 1 base at J, with 12 bases between the two ends. The CDR3 is made up of 14 amino acids. The CDR3 sequence: CASRQGGRNTEAFF. CDR3 in DNA: TGTGCCAGCAGACAGGGAGGCAGGAACACTGAAGCTTTCTTT.

CDR3 in amino acids: CASSTTSGTGSTQYF. For the CDR3, the DNA is TGTGCCAGTAGTACAACTAGCGGGACGGGATCAACCCAGTACTTC. The genes are TRBV19 and TRBJ2-5, with 10 bases lining up with TRBD2. The germline CDR1 and CDR2 sequences are LNHDA and SQIVND (reference sequence). CDR3 length: 15 amino acids. The J segment lost 8 bases and the V segment lost 4 bases, leaving 10 bases of the junction unmatched.

This clonotype has only a few counts. The chain recombines TRBV12-3 or TRBV12-4 with TRBJ2-5, with TRBD1 matching 7 bases. The V gene end was trimmed by 6 bases and the J gene end by 2 bases; junction bases not matched to a gene: 6. The CDR3 spans 14 residues. The CDR3 bases are TGTGCCAGCAGCTTCCGGGACAGTCAAGAGACCCAGTACTTC. Its translation: CASSFRDSQETQYF.

The V call is TRBV20-1, the J call TRBJ2-3, with 13 bases lining up with TRBD2. The CDR3 consists of 14 residues. The germline CDR1 and CDR2 sequences are DFQATT and SNEGSKA (reference sequence). The ends lost 6 bases at V and 5 bases at J; junction bases unmatched: 5. CDR3 nucleotide sequence: TGCAGTGCAACTAGCGGGAGGGCCGGAGATACGCAGTATTTT. It encodes CSATSGRAGDTQYF.

This clonotype was seen only a few times. The V gene is TRBV7-8, the J gene TRBJ2-7; 9 nucleotides align to TRBD1. V trimming: 4 bases; J trimming: 6 bases; junction bases outside the gene matches: 13. Germline V gives CDR1 SGHVS, CDR2 FQNEAQ. CDR3 length: 16 amino acids. The CDR3 nucleotides read TGTGCCAGCAGCTCCCAGGGACAGGGAAGGTTTATCGAGCAGTACTTC. Protein: CASSSQGQGRFIEQYF.

The table lists this clonotype with a few counts. This chain joins TRBV7-9 and TRBJ2-7; 8 bases map to TRBD2. The junction had 14 bases not matched to a gene; V was cut back by 5 bases and J by 2 bases. CDR1 SEHNR and CDR2 FQNEAQ come from the germline V gene (reference sequence). The CDR3 has 17 residues. The CDR3 loop reads CASSSSSGRTGTYEQYF. Here the CDR3 DNA reads TGTGCCAGCAGCAGCTCTAGCGGGCGGACCGGCACCTACGAGCAGTACTTC.

In this sample, this clonotype turned up a few times. The chain combines TRBV6-1 with TRBJ2-5; 10 nucleotides agree with TRBD1. After removal of 6 bases from V and 2 bases from J, the junction contained 6 bases not matched to a gene. The CDR3 contains 15 residues. Germline V gene data show CDR1 as MNHNS and CDR2 as SASEGT. In nucleotides, the CDR3 is TGTGCCAGCAGAGACGGGACAGGGGAACAAGAGACCCAGTACTTC. Residues: CASRDGTGEQETQYF.

The chain combines TRBV5-6 with TRBJ2-7; D remains unclear. Germline lookup yields CDR1 SGHDT and CDR2 YYEEEE. V was cut by 0 bases and J by 3 bases, with 10 bases left in between. The CDR3 totals 14 residues. CDR3 in DNA: TGTGCCAGCAGCTTGGCTCTAACCAACTACGAGCAGTACTTC. The encoded protein is CASSLALTNYEQYF.

The genes are TRBV19 and TRBJ2-1, with D possibly being TRBD1 or TRBD2 (6 bases each). Trimming stripped 7 bases from V and 5 bases from J, with 21 bases between. The CDR3 totals 16 residues. CDR1 is LNHDA and CDR2 is SQIVND in the germline V gene (reference sequence). The DNA for the CDR3 is TGTGCCAGTATAGGGGGAGGACTCGACGGACACAATGAGCAGTTCTTC. Protein: CASIGGGLDGHNEQFF.

This clonotype has a count of ten or more. The V and J genes are TRBV4-3 and TRBJ1-2; D uncertain. V lost 0 bases and J lost 2, with 10 bases in between. The CDR3 loop spans 15 amino acids. Germline lookup yields CDR1 LGHNA and CDR2 YSLEER. This CDR3 reads CASSQDRGSNYGYTF. In DNA, the CDR3 is TGCGCCAGCAGCCAAGATAGAGGGTCCAACTATGGCTACACCTTC.

This clonotype has more than one count but fewer than ten. The chain has TRBV24-1 and TRBJ2-5; TRBD2 aligns across 10 bases. V was pared by 1 base and J by 4 bases, with 11 bases of the junction left unmatched. CDR1 is KGHDR, CDR2 SFDVKD, per germline. The CDR3 contains 18 residues. The CDR3 loop is CATSDFGEREGAGETQYF. Written as DNA, the CDR3 is TGTGCCACCAGTGATTTTGGGGAGCGGGAGGGCGCGGGAGAGACCCAGTACTTC.